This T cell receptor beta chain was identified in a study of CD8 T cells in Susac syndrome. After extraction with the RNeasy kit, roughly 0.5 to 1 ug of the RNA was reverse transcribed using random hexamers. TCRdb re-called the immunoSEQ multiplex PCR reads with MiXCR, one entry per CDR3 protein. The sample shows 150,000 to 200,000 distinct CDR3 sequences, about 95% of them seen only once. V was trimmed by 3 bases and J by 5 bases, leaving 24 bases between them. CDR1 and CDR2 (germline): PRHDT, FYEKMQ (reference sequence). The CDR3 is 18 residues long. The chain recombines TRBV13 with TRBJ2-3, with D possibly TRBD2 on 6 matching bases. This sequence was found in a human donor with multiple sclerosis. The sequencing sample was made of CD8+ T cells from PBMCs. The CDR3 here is CASSFLGGSGTSVDTQYF. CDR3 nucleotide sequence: TGTGCCAGCAGCTTCCTCGGTGGTAGCGGTACATCAGTAGATACGCAGTATTTT. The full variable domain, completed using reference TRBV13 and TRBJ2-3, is AAGVIQSPRHLIKEKRETATLKCYPIPRHDTVYWYQQGPGQDPQFLISFYEKMQSDKGSIPDRFSAQQFSDYHSELNMSSLELGDSALYFCASSFLGGSGTSVDTQYFGPGTRLTVL.